This TCR beta chain came from a study of OX40 agonist ivuxolimab in advanced cancers. Turning to the study itself: Patients were given ivuxolimab, an antibody that agonizes OX40 (CD134). Overall study findings and caveats: Relative to CD4+, CD8+ T cells held more expanded clones on average.

Concerning this clone itself: Its antigen is not known.

This table comes from immunoSEQ multiplex PCR, and its TCRdb copy is limited to in-frame clones, with some not included. The sample comprises under 200,000 clones, roughly 94% of which are singletons, and about 0.31% rests with the top ten. The sample in question was CD4+ or CD8+ T cells sorted from blood, obtained in a trial of the OX40 agonist ivuxolimab. The sequence was obtained from an adult with an advanced solid tumor such as melanoma, head and neck, liver or kidney cancer.

The CDR3 protein is CASSFNPNTEAFF. The DNA of the CDR3 is TGTGCCAGCAGTTTTAACCCGAACACTGAAGCTTTCTTT. The chain joins TRBV6-5 to TRBJ1-1; D unresolved. CDR1 is MNHEY and CDR2 is SVGAGI in the germline V gene. Trimming left V 4 bases short and J 1 base short, with 7 bases between. The CDR3 consists of 13 residues.